The source of this TCR beta chain is a study of CD8 T cells in ankylosing spondylitis. Making use of molecular barcodes, quantitative 5'-RACE generated TCR beta libraries. MiXCR, applied by TCRdb to the 5' RACE reads, yields one record per CDR3 protein. The sample includes about 800,000 distinct CDR3 sequences, approximately 12% seen only once; the top ten take roughly 0.51%. Turning to this clonotype: Its antigen remains unknown.

General observations from the study: Fewer than ten highly homologous variants made up a TCR beta motif that seemed to typify ankylosing spondylitis blood. In ankylosing spondylitis patients, matched synovial fluid reportedly showed significant enrichment of disease-linked clones.

The sample taken for sequencing was blood, either unsorted or a sorted T cell fraction (not recorded which). The origin of this receptor is a male donor with ankylosing spondylitis.

The CDR3 bases are TGCAGTGCTAGGGATTCCCTACAGTATAATTCACCCCTCCACTTT. Protein sequence: CSARDSLQYNSPLHF. The V call is TRBV20-1, the J call TRBJ1-6; D is undetermined. The germline V gene has CDR1 DFQATT and CDR2 SNEGSKA (reference sequence). The CDR3 consists of 15 residues. The V gene lost 3 bases and the J gene lost 4 bases, with 13 bases spanning the gap.